This is a list of T cell receptor beta chains from one sample in a study of shared clonotypes between healthy human individuals. The table came from immunoSEQ multiplex PCR; TCRdb's copy has only in-frame clones and leaves some out. Altogether some 2 million clones are present, around 96% being singletons, with the ten largest covering around 1.1%. Sequencing was done on a sample of naive CD8+ T cells sorted from blood. The origin of the receptors is a man aged 18 to 29 in good health. Each CDR3 is given with its conserved first and last residue. A D gene is named only where the DNA matches it firmly. Rows give clone size only sometimes, using once, few, many, or a class for an expanded clone.

V gene	J gene	clone size	D gene	CDR3 protein	CDR3 DNA
TRBV11-2	TRBJ2-5	.	.	CASTLTGTQETQYF	TGTGCCAGCACTCTAACAGGGACCCAAGAGACCCAGTACTTC
TRBV10-2	TRBJ2-2	.	TRBD1	CASSPQGLGELFF	TGCGCCAGCTCCCCACAGGGGTTAGGGGAGCTGTTTTTT
TRBV30	TRBJ2-7	.	TRBD1	CAWRSGTVGEQYF	TGTGCCTGGAGGTCCGGGACAGTGGGAGAGCAGTACTTC
TRBV9	TRBJ1-2	.	.	CASSVDNHGYTF	TGTGCCAGCAGCGTAGACAACCATGGCTACACCTTC
TRBV28	TRBJ1-1	.	TRBD1	CASSPTGGEYTEAFF	TGTGCCAGCAGTCCCACAGGGGGCGAATACACTGAAGCTTTCTTT
TRBV6-5	TRBJ1-2	.	.	CASSYYREGGMGYTF	TGTGCCAGCAGTTACTACCGAGAGGGGGGTATGGGCTACACCTTC
TRBV27	TRBJ1-2	.	.	CASSLSGASNYGYTF	TGTGCCAGCAGTTTATCAGGTGCCTCTAACTATGGCTACACCTTC
TRBV6-1	TRBJ1-5	once	TRBD1	CASREGDRGVQPQHF	TGTGCCAGCAGGGAAGGTGACAGGGGGGTTCAGCCCCAGCATTTT
TRBV7-9	TRBJ2-7	.	TRBD1	CASSSTRQGGDEQYF	TGTGCCAGCAGCTCGACGAGACAGGGGGGCGACGAGCAGTACTTC
TRBV7-2	TRBJ2-7	.	TRBD2	CASSLDIGRAGEQYF	TGTGCCAGCAGCTTAGACATCGGGAGGGCCGGCGAGCAGTACTTC
TRBV4-1	TRBJ2-1	.	.	CASSQALLGGEQFF	TGCGCCAGCAGCCAAGCCCTGCTTGGGGGAGAGCAGTTCTTC
TRBV4-1	TRBJ2-5	.	TRBD2	CASSFSGGATGETQYF	TGCGCCAGCAGCTTCAGCGGGGGGGCCACGGGAGAGACCCAGTACTTC
TRBV9	TRBJ1-1	.	.	CASSVEGDMNTEAFF	TGTGCCAGCAGCGTAGAGGGGGATATGAACACTGAAGCTTTCTTT
TRBV9	TRBJ1-4	.	.	CASRDRRTGDTNEKLFF	TGTGCCAGCAGGGATAGACGCACAGGAGACACTAATGAAAAACTGTTTTTT
TRBV27	TRBJ2-3	.	TRBD2	CASSLGTSADTQYF	TGTGCCAGCAGCCTTGGGACTAGCGCAGATACGCAGTATTTT
TRBV28	TRBJ2-2	.	TRBD2	CASSFPWTRTLGNTGELFF	TGTGCCAGCAGTTTCCCATGGACTAGGACCTTGGGGAACACCGGGGAGCTGTTTTTT
TRBV6-1	TRBJ2-7	.	.	CASSELGIYEQYF	TGTGCCAGCAGTGAACTGGGGATCTACGAGCAGTACTTC
TRBV2	TRBJ1-4	.	.	CASRGGRMDEKLFF	TGTGCCAGCAGGGGGGGAAGGATGGATGAAAAACTGTTTTTT
TRBV19	TRBJ2-1	.	TRBD2	CASSPSSGGYNEQFF	TGTGCCAGTAGTCCTTCTAGCGGGGGCTACAATGAGCAGTTCTTC
TRBV28	TRBJ2-2	.	TRBD2	CASSPGTSGLNTGELFF	TGTGCCAGCAGTCCCGGGACTAGCGGGTTAAACACCGGGGAGCTGTTTTTT
TRBV27	TRBJ1-1	.	.	CASSFGGTNTEAFF	TGTGCCAGCAGTTTCGGGGGGACGAACACTGAAGCTTTCTTT
TRBV4-1	TRBJ2-7	.	.	CASSQETGGFDSYEQYF	TGCGCCAGCAGCCAAGAAACGGGGGGCTTTGACTCCTACGAGCAGTACTTC
TRBV5-1	TRBJ2-7	.	TRBD2	CASRLATTTLAGPFYEQYF	TGCGCCAGCAGGTTGGCGACAACCACGCTAGCGGGACCTTTCTACGAGCAGTACTTC
TRBV4-1	TRBJ1-2	.	TRBD1	CASSQGGGAGGYTF	TGCGCCAGCAGCCAAGGAGGGGGCGCGGGAGGCTACACCTTC
TRBV7-9	TRBJ2-7	.	.	CASSGYEQYF	TGTGCCAGCAGCGGCTACGAGCAGTACTTC
TRBV7-2	TRBJ2-7	once	TRBD2	CASSPPGLTYEQYF	TGTGCCAGCAGCCCACCGGGACTAACCTACGAGCAGTACTTC
TRBV5-4	TRBJ2-2	.	.	CASSLVTGTNTGELFF	TGTGCCAGCAGCTTGGTTACGGGAACGAACACCGGGGAGCTGTTTTTT
TRBV28	TRBJ2-7	.	.	CASSLRGSKPLIYEQYF	TGTGCCAGCTCCCTTCGGGGGAGCAAGCCGTTAATCTACGAGCAGTACTTC
TRBV28	TRBJ1-5	.	.	CASRRTDALYNQPQHF	TGTGCCAGCAGACGGACCGACGCGCTTTACAATCAGCCCCAGCATTTT
TRBV7-8	TRBJ1-2	.	TRBD1	CATSTQGADYGYTF	TGTGCCACCTCAACCCAGGGGGCTGACTATGGCTACACCTTC
TRBV11-2	TRBJ2-7	.	TRBD2	CASSLLAGAYEQYF	TGTGCCAGCAGCTTACTAGCGGGAGCTTACGAGCAGTACTTC
TRBV5-6	TRBJ2-1	.	.	CASSFLQVEQFF	TGTGCCAGCAGCTTTCTCCAAGTTGAGCAGTTCTTC
TRBV30	TRBJ2-7	.	.	CAWSVMGAEQYF	TGTGCCTGGAGTGTTATGGGGGCCGAGCAGTACTTC
TRBV27	TRBJ2-3	.	TRBD2	CASSLSAGGPTDTQYF	TGTGCCAGCAGTTTATCAGCGGGGGGGCCTACAGATACGCAGTATTTT
TRBV5-6	TRBJ2-5	.	.	CASSLIHNQETQYF	TGTGCCAGCAGCTTGATACACAACCAAGAGACCCAGTACTTC
TRBV27	TRBJ2-1	.	.	CASSFANNEQFF	TGTGCCAGCAGTTTCGCAAACAATGAGCAGTTCTTC
TRBV7-9	TRBJ2-7	.	TRBD2	CASSSTSGSNEQYF	TGTGCCAGCAGCTCGACTAGCGGGAGCAACGAGCAGTACTTC